This entry lists 20 T cell receptor beta chains sequenced from one sample in a study of shared clonotypes between healthy human individuals. Profiled with immunoSEQ multiplex PCR; TCRdb holds only in-frame clones, not every one. Here the sample spans 2 million or so clones, 95% being singletons. The sample taken for sequencing was naive CD4+ T cells sorted from blood. The subset was: CD45RA+ positively selected. The origin of the receptors is a man younger than 35 in good health.

Comment on this clone: This sample includes further DNA sequences coding for the same CDR3. The chain carries TRBV10-3 and TRBJ2-1; D possibly corresponds to TRBD2 (6 bases). V was cut by 2 bases and J by 0 bases, with 8 bases left in between. CDR1 and CDR2 from the germline V gene are ENHRY and SYGVKD. This CDR3 has 15 residues. CDR3 amino acids: CAISEAGSSYNEQFF. CDR3 in DNA: TGTGCCATCAGTGAGGCGGGAAGCTCCTACAATGAGCAGTTCTTC.

A remark on this clone: Other nucleotide sequences from this sample produce the same CDR3. CDR3 bases: TGTGCCAGCAGTCGGACAGACGAGCAGTACTTC. It specifies CASSRTDEQYF. The gene calls are TRBV7-9 and TRBJ2-7; a possible D gene is TRBD1 (6 bases). The V end was cut by 6 bases, the J end by 5 bases, with 8 bases between. Germline assignment: CDR1 SEHNR and CDR2 FQNEAQ (reference sequence). The CDR3 covers 11 residues.

V and J are TRBV29-1 and TRBJ2-7, with 9 bases identical to TRBD2. The CDR3 has 14 amino acids. CDR1 is SQVTM and CDR2 is ANQGSEA in the germline V gene. The V segment lost 2 bases and the J segment 6 bases; nucleotides outside the gene matches: 8. The CDR3 coding sequence is TGCAGCGTTGAAATGGGACTAGCAGCTTCCGAGCAGTACTTC. This gives the protein CSVEMGLAASEQYF.

This chain uses TRBV10-3 with TRBJ1-1, with 8 bases identical to TRBD1. J was trimmed by 1 base and V by 4 bases; bases with no gene match: 5. The CDR3 consists of 15 residues. CDR1 is ENHRY and CDR2 is SYGVKD in the germline V gene. The CDR3 sequence: CAISGIQGANTEAFF. For the CDR3, the DNA is TGTGCCATCAGTGGAATTCAGGGGGCGAACACTGAAGCTTTCTTT.

The chain uses TRBV30 and TRBJ2-2; 7 bases agree with TRBD1. V shed 7 bases, J shed 3 bases, and the junction held 5 bases outside the gene matches. This CDR3 contains 13 residues. CDR1 GTSNPN and CDR2 SVGIG come from the germline V gene (reference sequence). CDR3 loop: CASPGQHTGELFF. The CDR3 nucleotides are TGTGCCTCTCCGGGACAGCACACCGGGGAGCTGTTTTTT.

This chain connects TRBV4-1 to TRBJ1-2; D gene unclear. V was pared by 1 base and J by 6 bases, with 9 bases between. The CDR3 covers 13 residues. In germline, CDR1 is MGHRA, CDR2 YSYEKL. CDR3 sequence (DNA): TGCGCCAGCAGCCAAGGGGGTAATAATGGCTACACCTTC. It encodes CASSQGGNNGYTF.

V usage is TRBV7-9 and J usage is TRBJ2-5; TRBD2 aligns across 8 bases. V lost 1 base to trimming and J lost 5 bases; unmatched junction nucleotides: 9. CDR1 and CDR2 from the germline V gene are SEHNR and FQNEAQ (reference sequence). This CDR3 is 16 amino acids long. The CDR3 region is CASSLGTAGEVETQYF. CDR3 sequence (DNA): TGTGCCAGCAGCTTAGGTACAGCGGGAGAGGTGGAGACCCAGTACTTC.

The chain joins TRBV2 to TRBJ2-2, with D tentatively TRBD1 (5 bases). The CDR3 is 16 amino acids. V lost 4 bases and J 4 bases, leaving 16 bases between the germline ends. Germline V gives CDR1 SNHLY, CDR2 FYNNEI. The CDR3 nucleotides are TGTGCCAGCAGTGTGGGGCAAGGAATCGGCACCGGGGAGCTGTTTTTT. Amino acids: CASSVGQGIGTGELFF.

The chain is built from TRBV6-1 and TRBJ2-7, with 9 positions matching TRBD2. CDR1 and CDR2 from the germline V gene are MNHNS and SASEGT. V was clipped by 0 bases and J by 7 bases; unmatched bases: 7. The CDR3 consists of 15 residues. The chain's CDR3 is CASSEAWTSDREQYF. In DNA form, the CDR3 reads TGTGCCAGCAGTGAAGCGTGGACTAGCGATAGGGAGCAGTACTTC.

This sequence joins TRBV18 and TRBJ2-7, with unresolved D. The CDR3 spans 15 residues. Looked up from germline, CDR1 is KGHSH and CDR2 is LQKENI. The germline V and J ends were trimmed by 3 bases and 1 base, with 13 bases remaining between them. CDR3 in DNA: TGTGCCAGCTCACCTCCCTGGGGTCCGTCCTACGAGCAGTACTTC. It translates to CASSPPWGPSYEQYF.

The chain joins TRBV11-2 to TRBJ2-1; 9 bases are shared with TRBD2. The germline V gene has CDR1 SGHAT and CDR2 FQNNGV. CDR3 size: 15 residues. Trimming removed 5 bases from V and 1 base from J; junction bases left unmatched: 3. The CDR3 here is CASSISGGSYNEQFF. CDR3 DNA sequence: TGTGCCAGCAGCATCAGCGGGGGGTCCTACAATGAGCAGTTCTTC.

This chain joins TRBV7-9 and TRBJ2-2; D uncertain. The CDR3 length is 16 residues. V was cut by 5 bases and J by 2 bases, with 15 bases left in between. Germline V gene lookup returns CDR1 SEHNR and CDR2 FQNEAQ (reference sequence). This chain's CDR3 is CASSRLLPENTGELFF. The CDR3, as DNA: TGTGCCAGCAGCCGACTGCTCCCAGAAAACACCGGGGAGCTGTTTTTT.

CDR3 protein: CASSQEWGVETQYF. DNA of the CDR3: TGCGCCAGCAGCCAAGAGTGGGGTGTGGAGACCCAGTACTTC. The genes are TRBV5-1 and TRBJ2-5; D remains ambiguous. V lost 4 bases and J 5 bases, leaving 15 bases between the germline ends. The CDR3 totals 14 residues. The germline V gene encodes CDR1 SGHRS and CDR2 YFSETQ. The full variable domain, in which reference TRBV5-1 and TRBJ2-5 provide the parts outside the CDR3, is KAGVTQTPRYLIKTRGQQVTLSCSPISGHRSVSWYQQTPGQGLQFLFEYFSETQRNKGNFPGRFSGRQFSNSRSEMNVSTLELGDSALYLCASSQEWGVETQYFGPGTRLLVL.

The chain recombines TRBV10-1 with TRBJ2-5; D gene ambiguous. V was clipped by 0 bases and J by 2 bases, with 7 bases between them. This CDR3 region has 14 residues. The V gene's germline CDR1 is WNHNN and CDR2 SYGVQD (reference sequence). CDR3 sequence (DNA): TGCGCCAGCAGTGAGTCGATACAGCAAGAGACCCAGTACTTC. It encodes CASSESIQQETQYF.

The CDR3 nucleotides read TGTGCCAGCAGCATTAGGGGAGAGACCCAGTACTTC. It codes for CASSIRGETQYF. The chain employs TRBV7-9 and TRBJ2-5, with a weak D call TRBD1 (5 bases). The germline V gene encodes CDR1 SEHNR and CDR2 FQNEAQ (reference sequence). This CDR3 spans 12 amino acids. V lost 5 bases and J lost 4, with 8 bases in between. The entire variable domain, with the rest obtained from reference TRBV7-9 and TRBJ2-5, is as follows: DTGVSQNPRHKITKRGQNVTFRCDPISEHNRLYWYRQTLGQGPEFLTYFQNEAQLEKSRLLSDRFSAERPKGSFSTLEIQRTEQGDSAMYLCASSIRGETQYFGPGTRLLVL.

This sequence joins TRBV14 and TRBJ1-2; 8 nucleotides agree with TRBD1. Trimming removed 7 bases from V and 8 bases from J; junction bases left unmatched: 6. Germline loops: CDR1 SGHDN, CDR2 FVKESK. There are 12 residues in the CDR3. CDR3 nucleotide sequence: TGTGCCAGCACCCGGACAGGGTGGGGCTACACCTTC. The encoded protein is CASTRTGWGYTF.

This clone appeared a few times. The chain employs TRBV19 and TRBJ1-2; D gene unclear. The CDR3 contains 12 residues. The germline V and J ends were trimmed by 3 bases and 8 bases, with 10 bases remaining between them. Germline assignment: CDR1 LNHDA and CDR2 SQIVND (reference sequence). CDR3 nucleotide sequence: TGTGCCAGTAGTATTGACCACGAGGGCTACACCTTC. This sequence encodes CASSIDHEGYTF.

V and J are TRBV11-3 and TRBJ2-3; D gene uncertain. This CDR3 has 15 amino acids. V lost 1 base, J lost 2 bases, and 10 bases lay in between. Germline CDR1 SGHNT, CDR2 YENEEA. The CDR3 sequence: CASSLGTSLTDTQYF. The CDR3 bases are TGTGCCAGCAGCTTAGGAACGTCCCTCACAGATACGCAGTATTTT.

The CDR3, as DNA: TGCGCCAGCAGCCAAGTCGAGACGAACACTGAAGCTTTCTTT. Residues: CASSQVETNTEAFF. The chain joins TRBV4-1 to TRBJ1-1; no firm D call. The CDR3 is made up of 14 amino acids. Trimming removed 1 base from V and 1 base from J, with 7 bases in between. Germline CDR1 MGHRA, CDR2 YSYEKL.

This chain joins TRBV19 and TRBJ2-7, with 8 bases that match TRBD1. V was pared by 5 bases and J by 1 base, with 7 bases of the junction left unmatched. This CDR3 region has 15 residues. CDR1 and CDR2 (germline): LNHDA, SQIVND (reference sequence). For the CDR3, the DNA is TGTGCCAGTAGTTCACCCGGGGACAGGTCCTACGAGCAGTACTTC. Its protein product is CASSSPGDRSYEQYF.